One and the same sample provided the 25 T cell receptor beta chains below, sequenced in a study of T cell responses to AZD1222 COVID-19 vaccine. The data were produced by immunoSEQ multiplex PCR, yet TCRdb's version contains in-frame clones alone and is incomplete. The top ten clones hold less than 3.5% of a sample with 150,000 or so clones, roughly nine tenths of them seen once. Sequenced material: peripheral blood, taken on day 0 of AZD1222 vaccination. These receptors all come from an adult in good health.

The J gene is TRBJ1-4, the V gene TRBV7-2, with D tentatively TRBD1 (5 bases). The germline V gene has CDR1 SGHTA and CDR2 FQGNSA. The CDR3 sequence is 15 residues long. Trimming shortened V by 3 bases and J by 4 bases, and 12 bases separated the two germline ends. CDR3 bases: TGTGCCAGCAGCTTCCCCAGGGCCCATAATGAAAAACTGTTTTTT. Translation gives CASSFPRAHNEKLFF. Based on the CDR3 plus reference TRBV7-2 and TRBJ1-4, the full variable domain is GAGVSQSPSNKVTEKGKDVELRCDPISGHTALYWYRQSLGQGLEFLIYFQGNSAPDKSGLPSDRFSAERTGGSVSTLTIQRTQQEDSAVYLCASSFPRAHNEKLFFGSGTQLSVL.

The chain uses TRBV3-1 (or the pseudogene TRBV3-2) and TRBJ2-5; 7 nucleotides line up with TRBD1. Germline lookup yields CDR1 LGHDT and CDR2 YNNKEL (reference sequence). This CDR3 has 14 residues. V trimming: 5 bases; J trimming: 1 base; junction bases outside the gene matches: 4. CDR3 region: CASSTTGVQETQYF. DNA of the CDR3: TGTGCCAGCAGCACCACAGGGGTCCAAGAGACCCAGTACTTC.

The rearrangement links TRBV7-8 to TRBJ2-7, with unresolved D. Trimming took 2 bases from V and 1 from J, leaving 6 bases between them. The CDR3 covers 13 residues. Germline CDR1 SGHVS, CDR2 FQNEAQ. CDR3 nucleotides: TGTGCCAGCAGCTTAATTCGTTCCTACGAGCAGTACTTC. It yields the protein CASSLIRSYEQYF.

The CDR3 is CASSLKGEGGEAFF. The CDR3 DNA follows: TGTGCCAGCAGCTTAAAGGGAGAGGGAGGTGAAGCTTTCTTT. The chain carries TRBV7-9 and TRBJ1-1, with D unclear. This CDR3 comprises 14 residues. Germline V gene lookup returns CDR1 SEHNR and CDR2 FQNEAQ (reference sequence). V lost 2 bases, J lost 7 bases, and 14 bases lay in between.

This chain joins TRBV12-3 or TRBV12-4 and TRBJ1-1; D unclear. V gave up 3 bases and J gave up 1 base, with 6 bases separating them. The CDR3 is made up of 13 amino acids. In DNA, the CDR3 is TGTGCCAGCAGTTTGAGCCCGAACACTGAAGCTTTCTTT. This encodes CASSLSPNTEAFF.

This clone was observed a handful of times. The V gene is TRBV29-1, the J gene TRBJ1-2, with TRBD1 identical over 9 bases. Unmatched junction bases numbered 3, after V lost 7 bases and J lost 6 bases. From germline, CDR1 is SQVTM and CDR2 ANQGSEA. The CDR3 sequence is 11 residues long. CDR3 region: CSGGQGNGYTF. CDR3 coding DNA: TGCAGCGGGGGACAGGGCAATGGCTACACCTTC.

The CDR3 region is CASSQGRGSYEQYF. CDR3 bases: TGTGCCAGCAGCCAAGGGAGGGGGTCCTACGAGCAGTACTTC. The J gene is TRBJ2-7, the V gene TRBV3-1 (or the pseudogene TRBV3-2), with D perhaps given as TRBD1 or TRBD2 (6 bases each). Trimming stripped 1 base from V and 1 base from J, with 8 bases between. This CDR3 is 14 amino acids long. Germline CDR1 reads LGHDT; CDR2 reads YNNKEL (reference sequence).

This chain joins TRBV27 and TRBJ2-1; the D is unclear. The CDR3 is made up of 16 amino acids. CDR1 is MNHEY and CDR2 is SMNVEV in the germline V gene (reference sequence). Trimming took 0 bases from V and 5 from J, leaving 14 bases between them. CDR3 DNA: TGTGCCAGCAGTTTATCGAATCAGGTTAAGGACAATGAGCAGTTCTTC. Residues: CASSLSNQVKDNEQFF.

The CDR3 here is CASSSGQGLEKLFF. The CDR3 region has the DNA TGCGCCAGCAGCTCGGGACAGGGTTTAGAAAAACTGTTTTTT. V usage is TRBV5-1 and J usage is TRBJ1-4, with 9 bases identical to TRBD1. From germline, CDR1 is SGHRS and CDR2 YFSETQ. CDR3 length: 14 residues. V shed 3 bases, J shed 8 bases, and the junction held 5 bases outside the gene matches.

The V call is TRBV15, the J call TRBJ1-2, with D uncertain. This CDR3 has 13 residues. Trimming removed 0 bases from V and 4 bases from J, with 6 bases in between. The germline V gene has CDR1 LNHNV and CDR2 YYDKDF (reference sequence). The CDR3 loop is CATSRDGGYGYTF. The CDR3, as DNA: TGTGCCACCAGCAGAGATGGCGGCTATGGCTACACCTTC. Together with reference TRBV15 and TRBJ1-2, the CDR3 gives the full variable domain: DAMVIQNPRYQVTQFGKPVTLSCSQTLNHNVMYWYQQKSSQAPKLLFHYYDKDFNNEADTPDNFQSRRPNTSFCFLDIRSPGLGDTAMYLCATSRDGGYGYTFGSGTRLTVV.

J is TRBJ2-7 and V is TRBV28, with 7 positions matching TRBD1. The trim removed 7 bases at V and 1 base at J, leaving 16 bases unmatched. In germline, CDR1 is MDHEN, CDR2 SYDVKM. The CDR3 has 17 amino acids. For the CDR3, the DNA is TGTGCCAGCAACAGCCCCAGAGCCGGGACAGCTTCCTACGAGCAGTACTTC. Translated, it gives CASNSPRAGTASYEQYF. The variable domain in full, completed from reference TRBV28 and TRBJ2-7, reads DVKVTQSSRYLVKRTGEKVFLECVQDMDHENMFWYRQDPGLGLRLIYFSYDVKMKEKGDIPEGYSVSREKKERFSLILESASTNQTSMYLCASNSPRAGTASYEQYFGPGTRLTVT.

CDR3 sequence reads: CAIRSAGDTEAFF. The CDR3 region has the DNA TGTGCCATCAGGTCTGCCGGGGACACTGAAGCTTTCTTT. V gene TRBV10-3 combines with J gene TRBJ1-1; unclear D gene. Germline CDR1 is ENHRY and CDR2 is SYGVKD. Trimming cost V 6 bases and J 3 bases, with 11 bases left between them. CDR3 size: 13 residues.

CDR3 sequence reads: CASSIGGGNSPLHF. The CDR3 coding sequence is TGTGCCAGTAGTATTGGGGGCGGTAATTCACCCCTCCACTTT. The chain has TRBV19 and TRBJ1-6, with D perhaps TRBD1 (6 bases). V lost 3 bases and J 6 bases, leaving 9 bases between the germline ends. The CDR3 contains 14 residues. Germline V gene data show CDR1 as LNHDA and CDR2 as SQIVND (reference sequence).

J is TRBJ1-2 and V is TRBV5-1, with 9 positions matching TRBD1. The CDR3 consists of 15 residues. CDR1 and CDR2 from the germline V gene are SGHRS and YFSETQ. V shed 1 base, J shed 2 bases, and the junction held 3 bases outside the gene matches. In DNA form, the CDR3 reads TGCGCCAGCAGCTTGACGGGACAGGGCAACTATGGCTACACCTTC. This encodes CASSLTGQGNYGYTF.

The chain employs TRBV9 and TRBJ2-1; 11 bases agree with TRBD2. The CDR3 has 16 residues. Trimming at V came to 3 bases and at J to 4 bases, leaving 6 bases not matched to a gene. Germline V gene data show CDR1 as SGDLS and CDR2 as YYNGEE. The CDR3 here is CASSAVTSGGYNEQFF. The CDR3 region has the DNA TGTGCCAGCAGCGCGGTAACTAGCGGGGGATACAATGAGCAGTTCTTC.

This chain connects TRBV7-9 to TRBJ2-2; D unresolved. The germline V gene has CDR1 SEHNR and CDR2 FQNEAQ (reference sequence). The germline V and J ends were trimmed by 3 bases and 7 bases, with 15 bases remaining between them. The CDR3 runs to 15 residues. DNA of the CDR3: TGTGCCAGCAGCTTCCTCGACGGTGCGAGCGGGGAGCTGTTTTTT. This translates into CASSFLDGASGELFF.

V gene TRBV5-1 combines with J gene TRBJ1-2, with 8 bases lining up with TRBD1. With V trimmed by 4 bases and J by 4 bases, 6 bases remained unmatched. Germline CDR1 SGHRS, CDR2 YFSETQ. CDR3 length: 14 amino acids. Here the CDR3 reads CASSLPGGSYGYTF. CDR3 DNA sequence: TGCGCCAGCAGCCTGCCAGGGGGCAGCTATGGCTACACCTTC.

This chain uses TRBV21-1 with TRBJ2-7; no check of the table's D call, TRBD1, against the DNA was made. TRBV21-1 is deemed a pseudogene. This CDR3 is 14 amino acids long. For the CDR3, the DNA is TGTGCCAGCAGCCAGACAGGGGATACGTACGAGCAGTACTTC. Translating gives CASSQTGDTYEQYF.

V usage is TRBV5-1 and J usage is TRBJ2-2; D possibly corresponds to TRBD2 (7 bases). Trimming shortened V by 0 bases and J by 7 bases, and 10 bases separated the two germline ends. The CDR3 sequence is 14 residues long. Germline CDR1 and CDR2: SGHRS and YFSETQ. The CDR3, as DNA: TGCGCCAGCAGCTTGGACAGGGAGGGCGGGGAGCTGTTTTTT. It specifies CASSLDREGGELFF.

This chain joins TRBV6-5 and TRBJ1-5, with D tentatively TRBD1 (6 bases). The V and J ends lost 4 bases and 0 bases respectively, with 10 bases between them. The length of the CDR3 is 15 residues. The germline V gene encodes CDR1 MNHEY and CDR2 SVGAGI. CDR3 coding DNA: TGTGCCAGCAGTTCCACAGGGCCTAGCAATCAGCCCCAGCATTTT. Translation: CASSSTGPSNQPQHF.

The rearrangement uses TRBV6-1 and TRBJ1-1; weak D call: TRBD1 (5 bases). Trimming removed 2 bases from V and 4 bases from J, with 11 bases in between. CDR1 and CDR2 (germline): MNHNS, SASEGT. The CDR3 contains 14 residues. The CDR3, as DNA: TGTGCCAGCAGTGAACAACGGGGGAGCACTGAAGCTTTCTTT. Residues: CASSEQRGSTEAFF.

The rearrangement links TRBV27 to TRBJ1-1, with 7 nucleotides matching TRBD1. Germline CDR1 reads MNHEY; CDR2 reads SMNVEV (reference sequence). The CDR3 runs to 13 residues. J was trimmed by 4 bases and V by 6 bases; bases with no gene match: 5. CDR3 in amino acids: CASRPPGGTEAFF. DNA of the CDR3: TGTGCCAGCAGACCTCCAGGGGGCACTGAAGCTTTCTTT.

The rearrangement links TRBV11-2 to TRBJ1-1; D is unresolved. The CDR3 length is 12 residues. V was pared by 5 bases and J by 3 bases, with 7 bases between. Germline V CDR1 and CDR2: SGHAT, FQNNGV. DNA for the CDR3: TGTGCCAGCAGCCGGACCCACACTGAAGCTTTCTTT. It translates to CASSRTHTEAFF.

The sample holds one count of this clone. V and J are TRBV5-4 and TRBJ1-6; 7 bases match TRBD1. The CDR3 consists of 15 residues. Germline loops: CDR1 SGHNT, CDR2 YYREEE (reference sequence). The J segment lost 9 bases and the V segment lost 2 bases, leaving 8 bases of the junction unmatched. The DNA of the CDR3 is TGTGCCAGCAGCTTCACCGGGACAGTCGTTTCACCCCTCCACTTT. It translates to CASSFTGTVVSPLHF.

The CDR3 spells CAWTDGLNEKLFF. CDR3 nucleotides: TGTGCCTGGACGGACGGACTAAATGAAAAACTGTTTTTT. The genes are TRBV30 and TRBJ1-4; D gene ambiguous. With 4 bases removed from V and 5 bases from J, the gap between germline ends came to 11 bases. The CDR3 runs to 13 residues. Per germline, CDR1 GTSNPN and CDR2 SVGIG (reference sequence).